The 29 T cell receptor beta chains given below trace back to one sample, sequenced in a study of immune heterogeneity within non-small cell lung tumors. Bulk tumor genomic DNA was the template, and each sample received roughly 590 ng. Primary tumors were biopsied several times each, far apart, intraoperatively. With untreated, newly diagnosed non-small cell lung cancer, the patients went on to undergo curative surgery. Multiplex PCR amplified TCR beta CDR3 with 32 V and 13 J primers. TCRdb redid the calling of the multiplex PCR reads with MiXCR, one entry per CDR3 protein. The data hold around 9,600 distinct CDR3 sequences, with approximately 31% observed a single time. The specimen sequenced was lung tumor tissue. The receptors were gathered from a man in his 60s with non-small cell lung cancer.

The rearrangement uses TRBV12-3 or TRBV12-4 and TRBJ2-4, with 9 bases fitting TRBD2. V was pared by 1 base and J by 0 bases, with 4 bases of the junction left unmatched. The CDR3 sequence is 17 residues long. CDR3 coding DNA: TGTGCCAGCAGTTTAGATGCTAGCGGGATAGCCAAAAACATTCAGTACTTC. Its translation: CASSLDASGIAKNIQYF.

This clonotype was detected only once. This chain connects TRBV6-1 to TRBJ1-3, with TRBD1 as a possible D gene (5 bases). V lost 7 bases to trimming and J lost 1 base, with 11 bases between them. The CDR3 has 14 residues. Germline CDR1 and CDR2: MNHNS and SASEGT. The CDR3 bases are TGTGCCAGCACAACCGGGGGGTCTGGAAACACCATATATTTT. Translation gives CASTTGGSGNTIYF.

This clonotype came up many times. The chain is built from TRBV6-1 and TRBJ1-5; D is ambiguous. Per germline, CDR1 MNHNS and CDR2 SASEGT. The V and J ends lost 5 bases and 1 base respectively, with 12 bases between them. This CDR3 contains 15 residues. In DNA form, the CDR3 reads TGTGCCAGCAGTTATGGAGGCGGCAGCAATCAGCCCCAGCATTTT. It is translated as CASSYGGGSNQPQHF.

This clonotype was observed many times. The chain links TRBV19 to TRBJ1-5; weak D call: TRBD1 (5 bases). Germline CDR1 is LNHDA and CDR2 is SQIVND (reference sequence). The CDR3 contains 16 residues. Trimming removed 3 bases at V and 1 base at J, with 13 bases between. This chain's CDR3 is CASSMGGRRSNQPQHF. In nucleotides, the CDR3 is TGTGCCAGTAGTATGGGGGGTCGGCGGAGCAATCAGCCCCAGCATTTT.

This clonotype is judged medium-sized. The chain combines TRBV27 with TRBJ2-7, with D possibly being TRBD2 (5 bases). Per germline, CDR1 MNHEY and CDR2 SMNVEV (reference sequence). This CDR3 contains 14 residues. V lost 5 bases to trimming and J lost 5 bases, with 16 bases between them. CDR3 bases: TGTGCCAGCAGTCGCGAGCCGGGATCGGACGAGCAGTACTTC. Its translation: CASSREPGSDEQYF.

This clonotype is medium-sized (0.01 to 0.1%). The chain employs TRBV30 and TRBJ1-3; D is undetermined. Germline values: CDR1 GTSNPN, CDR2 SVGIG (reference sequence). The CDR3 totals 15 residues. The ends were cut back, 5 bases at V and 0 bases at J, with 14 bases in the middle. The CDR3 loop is CAWALSSNSGNTIYF. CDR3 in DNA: TGTGCCTGGGCCCTCTCGTCGAACTCTGGAAACACCATATATTTT. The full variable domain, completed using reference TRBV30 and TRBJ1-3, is SQTIHQWPATLVQPVGSPLSLECTVEGTSNPNLYWYRQAAGRGLQLLFYSVGIGQISSEVPQNLSASRPQDRQFILSSKKLLLSDSGFYLCAWALSSNSGNTIYFGEGSWLTVV.

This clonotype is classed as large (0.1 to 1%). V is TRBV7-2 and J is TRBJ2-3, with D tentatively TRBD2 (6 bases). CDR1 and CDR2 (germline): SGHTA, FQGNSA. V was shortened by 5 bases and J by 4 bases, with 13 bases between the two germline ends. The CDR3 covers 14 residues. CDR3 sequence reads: CASSLRLVSDTQYF. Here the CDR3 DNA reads TGTGCCAGCAGCCTCCGACTAGTTTCAGATACGCAGTATTTT.

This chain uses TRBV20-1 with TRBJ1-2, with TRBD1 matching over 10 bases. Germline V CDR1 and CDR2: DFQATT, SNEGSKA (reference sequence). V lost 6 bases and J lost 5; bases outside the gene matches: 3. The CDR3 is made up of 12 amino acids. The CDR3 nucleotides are TGCAGTGCCAGGGACAGGGGATATGGCTACACCTTC. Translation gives CSARDRGYGYTF.

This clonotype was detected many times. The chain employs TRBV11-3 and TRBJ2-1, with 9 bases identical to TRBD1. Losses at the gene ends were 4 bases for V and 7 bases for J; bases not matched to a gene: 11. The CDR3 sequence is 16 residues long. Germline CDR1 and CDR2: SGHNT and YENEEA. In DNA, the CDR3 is TGTGCCAGCAGCTCCCTCGCCGGGACAGGGTTGAATGAGCAGTTCTTC. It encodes CASSSLAGTGLNEQFF.

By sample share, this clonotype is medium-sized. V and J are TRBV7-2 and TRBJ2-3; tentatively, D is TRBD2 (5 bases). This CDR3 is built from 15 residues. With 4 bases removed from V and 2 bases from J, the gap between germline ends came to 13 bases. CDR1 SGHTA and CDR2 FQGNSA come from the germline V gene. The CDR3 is CASSSVRRSTDTQYF. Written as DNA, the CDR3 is TGTGCCAGCAGCTCGGTCCGGAGGTCCACAGATACGCAGTATTTT. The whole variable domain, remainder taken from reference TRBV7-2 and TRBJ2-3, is GAGVSQSPSNKVTEKGKDVELRCDPISGHTALYWYRQSLGQGLEFLIYFQGNSAPDKSGLPSDRFSAERTGGSVSTLTIQRTQQEDSAVYLCASSSVRRSTDTQYFGPGTRLTVL.

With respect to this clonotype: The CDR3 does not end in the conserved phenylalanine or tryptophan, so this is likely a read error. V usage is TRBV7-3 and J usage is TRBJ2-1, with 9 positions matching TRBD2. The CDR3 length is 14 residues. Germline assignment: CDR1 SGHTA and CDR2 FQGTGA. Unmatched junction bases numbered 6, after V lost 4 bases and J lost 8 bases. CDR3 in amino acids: CASSSAGGRDEQFL. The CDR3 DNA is TGTGCCAGCAGCTCCGCGGGCGGGAGGGATGAGCAGTTCCTC.

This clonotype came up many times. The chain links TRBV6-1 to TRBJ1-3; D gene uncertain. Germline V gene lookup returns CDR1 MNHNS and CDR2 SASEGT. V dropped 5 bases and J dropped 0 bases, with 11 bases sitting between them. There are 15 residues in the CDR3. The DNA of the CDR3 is TGTGCCAGCAGTTACGAGGGAATCTCTGGAAACACCATATATTTT. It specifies CASSYEGISGNTIYF.

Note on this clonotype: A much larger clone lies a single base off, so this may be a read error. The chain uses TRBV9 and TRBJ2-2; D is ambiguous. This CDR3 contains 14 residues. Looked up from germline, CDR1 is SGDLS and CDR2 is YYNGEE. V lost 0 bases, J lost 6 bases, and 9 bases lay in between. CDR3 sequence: CASSVEHGAGELFF. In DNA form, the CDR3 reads TGTGCCAGCAGCGTAGAACATGGCGCCGGGGAGCTGTTTTTT.

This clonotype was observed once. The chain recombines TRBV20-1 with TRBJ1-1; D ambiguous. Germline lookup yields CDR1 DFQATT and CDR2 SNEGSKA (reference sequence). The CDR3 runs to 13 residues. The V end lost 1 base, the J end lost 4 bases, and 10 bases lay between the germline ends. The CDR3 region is CSARAPGSTEAFF. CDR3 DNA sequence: TGCAGTGCTAGAGCTCCGGGGAGCACTGAAGCTTTCTTT.

The chain's CDR3 is CASSEDAGVLIYGYTF. The CDR3 DNA is TGTGCCAGCAGTGAAGACGCAGGCGTCCTTATCTATGGCTACACCTTC. V gene TRBV6-1 combines with J gene TRBJ1-2; D uncertain. Per the germline V gene, CDR1 is MNHNS and CDR2 is SASEGT. The CDR3 contains 16 residues. The V end lost 1 base, the J end lost 4 bases, and 16 bases lay between the germline ends.

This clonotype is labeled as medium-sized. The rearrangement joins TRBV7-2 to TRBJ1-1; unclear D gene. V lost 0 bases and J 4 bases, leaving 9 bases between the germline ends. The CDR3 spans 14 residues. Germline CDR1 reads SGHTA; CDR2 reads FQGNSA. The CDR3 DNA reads TGTGCCAGCAGCTTAGCCGGGCAGACCACTGAAGCTTTCTTT. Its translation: CASSLAGQTTEAFF.

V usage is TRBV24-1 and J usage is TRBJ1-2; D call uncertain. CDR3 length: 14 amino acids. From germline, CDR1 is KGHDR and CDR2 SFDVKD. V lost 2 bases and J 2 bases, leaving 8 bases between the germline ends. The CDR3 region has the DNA TGTGCCACCAGTGATTGGCAGATAAACTATGGCTACACCTTC. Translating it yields CATSDWQINYGYTF.

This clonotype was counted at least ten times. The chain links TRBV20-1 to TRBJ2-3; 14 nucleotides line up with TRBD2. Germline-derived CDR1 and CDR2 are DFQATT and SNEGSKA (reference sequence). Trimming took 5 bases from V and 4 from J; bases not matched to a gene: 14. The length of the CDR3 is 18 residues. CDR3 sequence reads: CSASSGTSGSLGADTQYF. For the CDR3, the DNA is TGCAGTGCTTCTTCCGGGACTAGCGGGAGCCTTGGGGCAGATACGCAGTATTTT.

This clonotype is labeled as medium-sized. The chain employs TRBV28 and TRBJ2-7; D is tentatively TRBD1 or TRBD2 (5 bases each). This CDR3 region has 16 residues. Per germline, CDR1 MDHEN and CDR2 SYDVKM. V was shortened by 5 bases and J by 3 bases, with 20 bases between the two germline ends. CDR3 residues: CASSDSGRPKIYEQYF. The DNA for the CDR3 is TGTGCCAGCAGTGATTCGGGACGGCCGAAGATCTACGAGCAGTACTTC.

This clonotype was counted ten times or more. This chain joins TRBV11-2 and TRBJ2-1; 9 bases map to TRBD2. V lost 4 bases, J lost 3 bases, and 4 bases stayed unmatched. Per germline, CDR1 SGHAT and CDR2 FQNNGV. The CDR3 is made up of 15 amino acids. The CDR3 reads CASSWEREVYNEQFF. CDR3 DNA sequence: TGTGCCAGCAGCTGGGAGCGGGAGGTCTACAATGAGCAGTTCTTC.

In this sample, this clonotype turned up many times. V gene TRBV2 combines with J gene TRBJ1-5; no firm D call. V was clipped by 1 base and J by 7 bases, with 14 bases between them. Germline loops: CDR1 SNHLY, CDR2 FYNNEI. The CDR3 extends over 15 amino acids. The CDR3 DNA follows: TGTGCCAGCAGTGAAGGTGGCAGGTCAAGCCAGCCCCAGCATTTT. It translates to CASSEGGRSSQPQHF.

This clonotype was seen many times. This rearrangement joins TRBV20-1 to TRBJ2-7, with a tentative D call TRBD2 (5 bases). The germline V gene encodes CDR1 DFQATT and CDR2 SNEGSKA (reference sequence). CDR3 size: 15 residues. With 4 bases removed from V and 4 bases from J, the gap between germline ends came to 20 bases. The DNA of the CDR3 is TGCAGTGCTACTTCAAATACTAGGAGAATTTACGAGCAGTACTTC. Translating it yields CSATSNTRRIYEQYF.

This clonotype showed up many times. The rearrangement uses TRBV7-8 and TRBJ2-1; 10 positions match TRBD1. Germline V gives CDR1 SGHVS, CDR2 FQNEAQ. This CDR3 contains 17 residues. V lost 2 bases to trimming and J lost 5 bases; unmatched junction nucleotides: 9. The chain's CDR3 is CASSLRVTGGHHNEQFF. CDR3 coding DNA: TGTGCCAGCAGCTTAAGGGTGACAGGGGGCCACCACAATGAGCAGTTCTTC.

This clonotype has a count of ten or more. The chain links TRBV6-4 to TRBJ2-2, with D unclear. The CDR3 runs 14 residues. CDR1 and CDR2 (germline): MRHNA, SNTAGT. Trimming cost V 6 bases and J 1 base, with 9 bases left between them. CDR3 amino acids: CASRVLQNTGELFF. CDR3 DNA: TGTGCCAGCAGAGTTCTTCAGAACACCGGGGAGCTGTTTTTT.

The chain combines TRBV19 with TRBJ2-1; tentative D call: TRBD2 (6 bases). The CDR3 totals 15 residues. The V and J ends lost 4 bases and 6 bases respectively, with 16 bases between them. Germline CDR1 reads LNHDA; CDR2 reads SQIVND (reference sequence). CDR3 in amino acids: CASSKLPETSNEQFF. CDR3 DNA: TGTGCCAGTAGTAAACTGCCGGAGACTAGCAATGAGCAGTTCTTC. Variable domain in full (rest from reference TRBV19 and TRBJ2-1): DGGITQSPKYLFRKEGQNVTLSCEQNLNHDAMYWYRQDPGQGLRLIYYSQIVNDFQKGDIAEGYSVSREKKESFPLTVTSAQKNPTAFYLCASSKLPETSNEQFFGPGTRLTVL.

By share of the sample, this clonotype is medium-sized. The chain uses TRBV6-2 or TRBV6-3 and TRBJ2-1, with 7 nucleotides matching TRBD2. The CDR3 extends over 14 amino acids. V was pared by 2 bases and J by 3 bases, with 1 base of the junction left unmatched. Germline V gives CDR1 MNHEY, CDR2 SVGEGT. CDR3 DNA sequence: TGTGCCAGCAGTTACGGGACTAACTACAATGAGCAGTTCTTC. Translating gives CASSYGTNYNEQFF.

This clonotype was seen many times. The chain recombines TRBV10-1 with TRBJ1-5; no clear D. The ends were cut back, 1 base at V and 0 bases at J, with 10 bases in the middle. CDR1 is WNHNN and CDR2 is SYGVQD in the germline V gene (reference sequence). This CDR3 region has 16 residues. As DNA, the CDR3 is TGCGCCAGCAGTGAGTGCCGACGGCATAGCAATCAGCCCCAGCATTTT. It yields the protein CASSECRRHSNQPQHF.

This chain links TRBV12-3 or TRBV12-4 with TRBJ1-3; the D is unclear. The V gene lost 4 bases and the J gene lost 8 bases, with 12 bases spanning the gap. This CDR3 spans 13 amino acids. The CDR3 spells CASSSDSIDTIYF. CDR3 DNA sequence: TGTGCCAGCAGTTCAGACTCGATCGACACCATATATTTT.

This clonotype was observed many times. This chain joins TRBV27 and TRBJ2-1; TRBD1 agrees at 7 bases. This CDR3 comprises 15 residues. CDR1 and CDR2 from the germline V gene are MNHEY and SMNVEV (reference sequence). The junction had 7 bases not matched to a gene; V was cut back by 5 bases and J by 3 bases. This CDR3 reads CASSRGAGGYNEQFF. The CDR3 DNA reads TGTGCCAGCAGTCGAGGGGCAGGGGGCTACAATGAGCAGTTCTTC.